The rows below give T cell receptor beta chains drawn from one sample of a study of blood T cell repertoires in COVID-19. TCRdb's table, derived via immunoSEQ multiplex PCR, lists solely in-frame clones and lacks some. The sample records approximately 140,000 clones, under 90% being singletons. Material for sequencing was PBMCs or T cells enriched from blood (not recorded which). The receptors were gathered from a man between 35 and 55 years old with acute COVID-19. Each CDR3 is given with its conserved first and last residue. Each record gives: J gene, V gene, D gene, clone size, CDR3 protein. D genes are given only for firm matches. A clone size is listed for some rows: how often the clone was seen (once, few, many), or a class if it is expanded.

j_gene: TRBJ2-1
v_gene: TRBV24-1
d_gene: TRBD2
abundance: few
CDR3aa: CATSGDPGTSGGTYNEQFF

j_gene: TRBJ2-7
v_gene: TRBV29-1
d_gene: TRBD2
abundance: NA
CDR3aa: CSVSGGRAREQYF

j_gene: TRBJ1-2
v_gene: TRBV6-5
d_gene: TRBD1
abundance: NA
CDR3aa: CASSYSAKGAGGYTF

j_gene: TRBJ1-1
v_gene: TRBV29-1
d_gene: NA
abundance: NA
CDR3aa: CSVAAQGKNTEAFF

j_gene: TRBJ2-3
v_gene: TRBV5-1
d_gene: NA
abundance: NA
CDR3aa: CASSIGGTFSTDTQYF

j_gene: TRBJ1-2
v_gene: TRBV21-1
d_gene: NA
abundance: NA
CDR3aa: CASSKADPRSYGYTF

j_gene: TRBJ2-2
v_gene: TRBV7-6
d_gene: NA
abundance: once
CDR3aa: CASSLNQGPTGELFF

j_gene: TRBJ2-6
v_gene: TRBV5-8
d_gene: NA
abundance: NA
CDR3aa: CASSLGQTGANVLTF

j_gene: TRBJ2-5
v_gene: TRBV24-1
d_gene: NA
abundance: NA
CDR3aa: CATSDVRAEETQYF

j_gene: TRBJ2-7
v_gene: TRBV27
d_gene: TRBD1
abundance: NA
CDR3aa: CASSFISDRGNSYEQYF

j_gene: TRBJ2-1
v_gene: TRBV11-3
d_gene: NA
abundance: NA
CDR3aa: CASSLDRDTSSYNEQFF